This T cell receptor beta chain was observed in a study of T cell changes during pregnancy in multiple sclerosis. V shed 1 base, J shed 3 bases, and the junction held 3 bases outside the gene matches. The CDR3 is 14 residues long. CDR1 is SEHNR and CDR2 is FQNEAQ in the germline V gene (reference sequence). Libraries were prepared by immunoSEQ multiplex PCR; TCRdb keeps only in-frame clonotypes and omits some of them. The table has some 48,000 clones, 80% to 95% seen once. The chain employs TRBV7-9 and TRBJ2-7; 7 nucleotides line up with TRBD1. The sequenced sample was CD4+ T cells from peripheral blood mononuclear cells, obtained after pregnancy. The sequence was obtained from a female donor in good health, enrolled as a control in a pregnancy study. CDR3 sequence (DNA): TGTGCCAGCAGCTTAGGAGGGGACAGCTACGAGCAGTACTTC. This codes for CASSLGGDSYEQYF.